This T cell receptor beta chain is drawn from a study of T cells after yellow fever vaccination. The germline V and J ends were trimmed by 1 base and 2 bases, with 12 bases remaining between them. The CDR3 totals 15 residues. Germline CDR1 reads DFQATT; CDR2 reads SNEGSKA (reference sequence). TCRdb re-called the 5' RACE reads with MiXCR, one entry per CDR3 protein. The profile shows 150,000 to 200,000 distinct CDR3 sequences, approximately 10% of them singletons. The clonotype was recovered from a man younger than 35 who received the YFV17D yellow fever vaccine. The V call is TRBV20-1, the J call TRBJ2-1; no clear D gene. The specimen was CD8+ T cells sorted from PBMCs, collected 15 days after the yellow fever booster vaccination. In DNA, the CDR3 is TGCAGTGCTAGAGTCTCGGCCGACACCTACAATGAGCAGTTCTTC. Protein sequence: CSARVSADTYNEQFF.